The T cell receptor (beta chain) under discussion was sequenced for a study of beta chain features in type 1 diabetes. Study findings and constraints: For type 1 diabetes patients, VDJ junctions showed fewer insertions and more deletions. Researchers could not determine here whether HLA type influences TCRB rearrangement. Among patients with Type 1 diabetes, TCRB CDR3s were moderately but significantly shorter in every one of the four CD4+ subsets.

The whole isolated RNA underwent reverse transcription, so sequencing captured expressed TCRB transcripts. Produced via immunoSEQ multiplex PCR; TCRdb's table is partial and in-frame only. The data contain 250,000 to 300,000 clones, roughly 25% of them seen just once; the ten biggest clones take up more than 0.009%. The germline gives CDR1 SGDLS, CDR2 YYNGEE. The CDR3 consists of 14 residues. The V gene end was trimmed by 0 bases and the J gene end by 3 bases; junction bases not matched to a gene: 1. A CD45RO/CCR7/CD25/CD127/CD95/CD27 panel sorted naive, central memory, regulatory and stem cell-like memory CD4+ cells. As regards this clone: What it binds is unknown.

What was sequenced was naive CD4+ T cells from blood. The rearrangement uses TRBV9 and TRBJ2-7; TRBD2 matches 9 bases. The TCR was taken from a woman in her thirties with type 1 diabetes. The CDR3 spells CASSVGTSDYEQYF. The CDR3 coding sequence is TGTGCCAGCAGCGTAGGGACTAGCGACTACGAGCAGTACTTC.